This is a list of T cell receptor beta chains from one sample in a study of CD8+CD57+ T cells in acquired aplastic anemia. TCRdb reanalysed the reads using MiXCR and keeps one entry per CDR3 protein. The sample yields more than 150,000 distinct CDR3 sequences, roughly 50% seen once. Source material: sorted CD4+, CD8+, or CD8+CD57+ T cells (not recorded which) from PBMCs. Every receptor here comes from a human donor with aplastic anemia. Both conserved end residues are part of each CDR3. The D gene is left open where the match is weak.

j_gene | d_gene | v_gene | CDR3aa
TRBJ2-7 | TRBD1 | TRBV15 | CATSSVIGTGSRHEQYF
TRBJ2-1 | NA | TRBV7-9 | CASSLGADLQYNEQFF
TRBJ1-5 | TRBD1 | TRBV11-1 | CASSLGDRGRNQPQHF
TRBJ2-1 | NA | TRBV20-1 | CSASGGGSSYNEQFF
TRBJ2-7 | TRBD2 | TRBV10-3 | CAISEAAGGLYEQYF
TRBJ1-2 | NA | TRBV6-2/TRBV6-3 | CASRPYRVHDGYTF
TRBJ2-7 | NA | TRBV6-1 | CASSEVDFPYEQYF
TRBJ1-5 | TRBD1 | TRBV20-1 | CSAIRQGRDQPQHF
TRBJ1-4 | NA | TRBV4-3 | CASSQENRANEKLFF
TRBJ2-1 | TRBD2 | TRBV10-3 | CAIETSAGLAGGNNEQFF
TRBJ2-6 | NA | TRBV6-5 | CASSRVGVYSGANVLTF
TRBJ1-2 | NA | TRBV25-1 | CASSEPGINYGYTF
TRBJ2-6 | NA | TRBV19 | CASSISDGSGANVLTF
TRBJ2-2 | NA | TRBV3-1 | CASSYRRQGFTGGLFF
TRBJ1-6 | NA | TRBV20-1 | CSARPAGQFYNSPLHF
TRBJ1-2 | NA | TRBV9 | CASRPTANYGYTF
TRBJ1-3 | NA | TRBV28 | CASSLGGDQSTIYF
TRBJ2-2 | NA | TRBV2 | CASGLGGGDTGELFF
TRBJ1-2 | NA | TRBV12-3/TRBV12-4 | CASSQDGDYGYTF
TRBJ1-6 | NA | TRBV5-6 | CASSPDWDSPLHF
TRBJ2-7 | TRBD2 | TRBV5-6 | CASSFRTSEYEQYF
TRBJ1-3 | TRBD1 | TRBV5-6 | CASSTQGAYGNTIYF
TRBJ2-3 | NA | TRBV5-1 | CASSLFGYSTDTQYF
TRBJ2-2 | NA | TRBV7-2 | CASSLVTTGELFF
TRBJ1-2 | NA | TRBV19 | CASSRSVYGYTF
TRBJ1-1 | NA | TRBV5-1 | CASRDGPPSGTEAFF
TRBJ2-5 | NA | TRBV19 | CASSILANKETQYF
TRBJ1-1 | NA | TRBV5-1 | CASSWAGARVNTEAFF
TRBJ2-5 | NA | TRBV20-1 | CSVGRSETQYF
TRBJ2-6 | NA | TRBV20-1 | CSARKPGANVLTF
TRBJ2-2 | NA | TRBV19 | CASSIRPRGSNTGELFF
TRBJ1-5 | NA | TRBV15 | CATSRDRSLNQPQHF
TRBJ1-3 | NA | TRBV15 | CATSRDRLRQTDSGNTIYF
TRBJ2-7 | NA | TRBV15 | CATSRERHILEQYF
TRBJ2-3 | NA | TRBV15 | CATSKAGTDTQYF
TRBJ2-7 | NA | TRBV6-1 | CASSKEGRIISYEQYF
TRBJ1-2 | NA | TRBV5-8 | CASSYETTANYGYTF
TRBJ1-5 | NA | TRBV7-8 | CASSLEDMGNQPQHF
TRBJ1-6 | NA | TRBV5-6 | CASSEGGRRSPLHF
TRBJ2-1 | TRBD2 | TRBV12-3/TRBV12-4 | CASSPRPQTSGSVSEQFF
TRBJ1-2 | TRBD1 | TRBV5-5 | CASSQGQGSSGYTF
TRBJ2-2 | TRBD1 | TRBV7-7 | CASSLGGADTGELFF
TRBJ1-1 | NA | TRBV29-1 | CSVVYRVTEAFF
TRBJ2-3 | TRBD2 | TRBV5-1 | CASSSKLADTDTQYF
TRBJ2-6 | NA | TRBV4-2 | CASAGGRASSGANVLTF